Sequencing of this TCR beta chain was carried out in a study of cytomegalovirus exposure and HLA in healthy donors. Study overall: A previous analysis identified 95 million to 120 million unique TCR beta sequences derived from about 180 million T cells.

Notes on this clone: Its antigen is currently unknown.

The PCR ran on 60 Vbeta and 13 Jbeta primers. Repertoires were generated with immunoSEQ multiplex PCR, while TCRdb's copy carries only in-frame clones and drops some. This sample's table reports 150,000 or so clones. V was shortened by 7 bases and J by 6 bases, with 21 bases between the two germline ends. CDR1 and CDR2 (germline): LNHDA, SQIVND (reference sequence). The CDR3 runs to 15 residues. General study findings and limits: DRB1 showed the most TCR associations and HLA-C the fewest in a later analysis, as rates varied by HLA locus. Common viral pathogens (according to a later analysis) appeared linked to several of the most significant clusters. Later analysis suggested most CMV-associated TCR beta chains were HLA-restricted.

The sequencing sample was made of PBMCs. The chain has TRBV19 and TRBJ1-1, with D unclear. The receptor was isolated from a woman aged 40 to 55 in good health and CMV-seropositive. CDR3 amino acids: CASTSRSGRLAEAFF. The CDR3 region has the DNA TGTGCCAGTACCTCGCGGTCGGGGAGGTTGGCTGAAGCTTTCTTT.